This TCR beta chain was sequenced in a study of OX40 agonist ivuxolimab in advanced cancers. Across the study: Ivuxolimab was delivered to patients intravenously every 2 weeks at doses spanning 0.01 to 10 mg/kg.

This clone occurred a few times. The assay was immunoSEQ multiplex PCR, and TCRdb's table has in-frame clones only and misses some. The data show over 85,000 clones, with roughly 87% seen just once and 0.4% to 0.65% held by the top ten. The sample here was CD4+ or CD8+ T cells sorted from blood, taken in a trial of the OX40 agonist ivuxolimab. The receptor comes from an adult with an advanced solid tumor such as melanoma, head and neck, liver or kidney cancer.

CDR3 coding DNA: TGCGCCAGCAGCCCGGGACAGGGGAACACTGAAGCTTTCTTT. Its protein product is CASSPGQGNTEAFF. This chain joins TRBV5-1 and TRBJ1-1; 9 bases line up with TRBD1. Germline CDR1 and CDR2: SGHRS and YFSETQ. This CDR3 is 14 amino acids long. With V trimmed by 4 bases and J by 1 base, 2 bases remained unmatched.